The 10 T cell receptor beta chains given below trace back to one sample, sequenced in a study of blood T cell repertoires in COVID-19. Profiling relied on immunoSEQ multiplex PCR, and the TCRdb table lists in-frame clones only, not all of them. This table has roughly 98,000 clones, just under 85% appearing once. Material for sequencing was peripheral blood. All receptors come from a woman aged 70 to 79 with active or convalescent COVID-19.

The genes are TRBV2 and TRBJ2-3; maybe TRBD1 (5 bases). The CDR3 is 12 amino acids. Germline-derived CDR1 and CDR2 are SNHLY and FYNNEI. Trimming took off 3 bases at V and 7 bases at J, with 8 bases between the two ends. The CDR3 DNA follows: TGTGCCAGCAGTGATCACAGGAATACGCAGTATTTT. It translates to CASSDHRNTQYF.

The chain joins TRBV7-2 to TRBJ1-2, with D uncertain. Germline V gene sequence: CDR1 SGHTA, CDR2 FQGNSA. This CDR3 is built from 16 residues. Deletions cut 5 bases from V and 4 bases from J, with 20 bases between. DNA of the CDR3: TGTGCCAGCAGCGGCCGCTCAGTTAGAGGGTTCTATGGCTACACCTTC. Amino acid sequence: CASSGRSVRGFYGYTF.

With respect to this clone: Other DNA sequences in the sample encode the same CDR3. The chain joins TRBV7-2 to TRBJ2-7, with D unresolved. Between the trimmed V and J ends, which lost 1 base and 2 bases, there was a span of 6 bases. In germline, CDR1 is SGHTA, CDR2 FQGNSA. The CDR3 runs 13 residues. In DNA, the CDR3 is TGTGCCAGCAGCTTAGGACTCGCCTACGAGCAGTACTTC. Its protein is CASSLGLAYEQYF.

The V gene is TRBV24-1, the J gene TRBJ1-5, with TRBD1 matching 9 bases. Losses at the gene ends were 10 bases for V and 7 bases for J; bases not matched to a gene: 10. This CDR3 is built from 14 residues. Germline V lookup: CDR1 KGHDR, CDR2 SFDVKD. CDR3 protein: CATSATGGDQPQHF. The CDR3 DNA follows: TGTGCCACAAGCGCCACAGGGGGCGACCAGCCCCAGCATTTT.

V is TRBV6-5 and J is TRBJ2-3, with 8 bases fitting TRBD1. This CDR3 is built from 14 residues. The germline gives CDR1 MNHEY, CDR2 SVGAGI. The V gene end was trimmed by 4 bases and the J gene end by 3 bases; junction bases not matched to a gene: 3. The CDR3 loop is CASSSDRETDTQYF. In DNA form, the CDR3 reads TGTGCCAGCAGTTCGGACAGGGAGACAGATACGCAGTATTTT.

The J gene is TRBJ1-5, the V gene TRBV24-1; the D is unclear. The CDR3 sequence is 15 residues long. CDR1 KGHDR and CDR2 SFDVKD come from the germline V gene. V lost 3 bases to trimming and J lost 6 bases, with 14 bases between them. The CDR3 bases are TGTGCCACCAGTGATGGAGGGATGCCGACTCAGCCCCAGCATTTT. Translated, it gives CATSDGGMPTQPQHF.

This sequence joins TRBV5-1 and TRBJ2-3; D perhaps matches TRBD2 (6 bases). This CDR3 spans 17 amino acids. Trimming stripped 0 bases from V and 4 bases from J, with 18 bases between. Germline V gives CDR1 SGHRS, CDR2 YFSETQ. CDR3 in DNA: TGCGCCAGCAGCTTGGTTCCCTTACCCTCGGGGGCAGATACGCAGTATTTT. It codes for CASSLVPLPSGADTQYF.

This chain links TRBV7-9 with TRBJ2-5, with TRBD2 identical over 7 bases. V shed 7 bases, J shed 5 bases, and the junction held 7 bases outside the gene matches. The CDR3 has 13 amino acids. Per germline, CDR1 SEHNR and CDR2 FQNEAQ (reference sequence). The CDR3 spells CASNPAGWETQYF. The CDR3 region has the DNA TGTGCCAGCAATCCAGCGGGATGGGAGACCCAGTACTTC.

The chain joins TRBV6-2 or TRBV6-3 to TRBJ1-3; D remains unclear. There are 12 residues in the CDR3. Germline-derived CDR1 and CDR2 are MNHEY and SVGEGT. The V end lost 6 bases, the J end lost 8 bases, and 11 bases lay between the germline ends. CDR3 sequence reads: CASSLRGDTIYF. CDR3 coding DNA: TGTGCCAGCAGCCTCCGGGGAGACACCATATATTTT.

This sequence joins TRBV19 and TRBJ1-2; D unclear. Germline values: CDR1 LNHDA, CDR2 SQIVND (reference sequence). The ends were cut back, 3 bases at V and 6 bases at J, with 14 bases in the middle. The CDR3 has 14 residues. This CDR3 is CASSIGGDLHGYTF. CDR3 nucleotides: TGTGCCAGTAGTATTGGTGGAGACTTGCATGGCTACACCTTC.